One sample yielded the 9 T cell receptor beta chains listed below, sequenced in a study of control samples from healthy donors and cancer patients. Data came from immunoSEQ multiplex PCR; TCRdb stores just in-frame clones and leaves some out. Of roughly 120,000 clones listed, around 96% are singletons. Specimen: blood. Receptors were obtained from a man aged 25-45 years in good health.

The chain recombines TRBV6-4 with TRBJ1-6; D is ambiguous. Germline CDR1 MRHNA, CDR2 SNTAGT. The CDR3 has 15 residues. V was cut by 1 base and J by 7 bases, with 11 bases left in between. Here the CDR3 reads CASSDFEGRNSPLHF. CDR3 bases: TGTGCCAGCAGTGACTTCGAGGGCCGAAATTCACCCCTCCACTTT.

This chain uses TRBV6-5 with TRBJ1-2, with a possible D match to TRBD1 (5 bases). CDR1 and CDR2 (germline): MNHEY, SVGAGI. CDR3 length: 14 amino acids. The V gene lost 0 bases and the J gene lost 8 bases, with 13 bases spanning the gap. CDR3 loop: CASSYSEPGPGYTF. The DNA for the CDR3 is TGTGCCAGCAGTTACTCGGAGCCAGGGCCCGGCTACACCTTC.

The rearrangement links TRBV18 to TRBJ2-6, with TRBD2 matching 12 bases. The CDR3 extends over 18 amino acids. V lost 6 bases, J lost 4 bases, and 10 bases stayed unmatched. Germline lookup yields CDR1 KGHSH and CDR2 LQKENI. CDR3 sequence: CASSQTSGGPYGANVLTF. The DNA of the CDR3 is TGTGCCAGCTCTCAGACTAGCGGGGGCCCTTACGGGGCCAACGTCCTGACTTTC. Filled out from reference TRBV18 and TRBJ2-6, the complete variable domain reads NAGVMQNPRHLVRRRGQEARLRCSPMKGHSHVYWYRQLPEEGLKFMVYLQKENIIDESGMPKERFSAEFPKEGPSILRIQQVVRGDSAAYFCASSQTSGGPYGANVLTFGAGSRLTVL.

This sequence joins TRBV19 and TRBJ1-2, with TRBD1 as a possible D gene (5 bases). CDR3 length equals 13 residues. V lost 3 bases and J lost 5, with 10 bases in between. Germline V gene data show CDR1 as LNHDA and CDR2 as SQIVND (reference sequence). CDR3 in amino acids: CASSMGQEYGYTF. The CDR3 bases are TGTGCCAGTAGTATGGGGCAGGAATATGGCTACACCTTC.

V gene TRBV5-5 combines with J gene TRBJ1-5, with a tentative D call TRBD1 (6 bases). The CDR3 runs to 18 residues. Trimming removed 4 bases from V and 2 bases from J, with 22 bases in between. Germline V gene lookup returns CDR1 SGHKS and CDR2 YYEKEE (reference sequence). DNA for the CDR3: TGTGCCAGCAGCCCCGACGGGGGCATGAGAGGGGGCAATCAGCCCCAGCATTTT. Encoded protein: CASSPDGGMRGGNQPQHF.

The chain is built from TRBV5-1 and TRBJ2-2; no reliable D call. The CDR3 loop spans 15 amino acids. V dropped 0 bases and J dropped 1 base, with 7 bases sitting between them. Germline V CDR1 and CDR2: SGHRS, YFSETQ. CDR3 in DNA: TGCGCCAGCAGCTTGGTAACGGAGAACACCGGGGAGCTGTTTTTT. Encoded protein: CASSLVTENTGELFF.

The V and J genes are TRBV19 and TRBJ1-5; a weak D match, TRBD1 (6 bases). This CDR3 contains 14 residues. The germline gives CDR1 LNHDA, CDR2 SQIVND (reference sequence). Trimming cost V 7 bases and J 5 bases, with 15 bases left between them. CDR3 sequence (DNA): TGTGCCAGTACCGTGACGGGGGCGCATCAGCCCCAGCATTTT. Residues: CASTVTGAHQPQHF.

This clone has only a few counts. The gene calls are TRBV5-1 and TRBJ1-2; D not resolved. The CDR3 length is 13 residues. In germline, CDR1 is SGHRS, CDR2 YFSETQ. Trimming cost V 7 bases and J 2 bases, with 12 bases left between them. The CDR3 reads CASAAGENYGYTF. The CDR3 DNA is TGCGCCAGCGCGGCTGGTGAGAACTATGGCTACACCTTC.

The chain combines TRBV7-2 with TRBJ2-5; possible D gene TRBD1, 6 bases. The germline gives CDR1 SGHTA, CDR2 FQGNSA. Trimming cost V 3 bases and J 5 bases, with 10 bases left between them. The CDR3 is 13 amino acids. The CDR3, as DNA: TGTGCCAGCAGCTTGCACAGGGATGAGACCCAGTACTTC. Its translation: CASSLHRDETQYF.